This T cell receptor (beta chain) appears in the sequencing data of a study of T cell repertoires in ileal Crohn's disease. As concerns this clone: Its antigen is unidentified.

The CDR3 has 17 residues. Germline V CDR1 and CDR2: SGHRS, YFSETQ. V gave up 4 bases and J gave up 6 bases; unmatched junction bases: 15. General observations from the study: All patients with clonality above 26.8% had endoscopic recurrence. Active smokers at surgery had more clonal expansions than non-smokers. Compared with CD4 T cells, sorted CD8 cells carried more expanded clones.

Measured with immunoSEQ multiplex PCR; TCRdb has only the in-frame clones, and not every one. Of some 17,000 clones listed, around 88% are singletons. Sequencing was performed on ileal tissue. The chain recombines TRBV5-1 with TRBJ2-7; TRBD2 agrees at 11 bases. The TCR comes from an adult with Crohn's disease. DNA of the CDR3: TGCGCCAGCAGCCTAACAACTAGCGGGAGTCTACCCAGCGAGCAGTACTTC. Amino acid sequence: CASSLTTSGSLPSEQYF.